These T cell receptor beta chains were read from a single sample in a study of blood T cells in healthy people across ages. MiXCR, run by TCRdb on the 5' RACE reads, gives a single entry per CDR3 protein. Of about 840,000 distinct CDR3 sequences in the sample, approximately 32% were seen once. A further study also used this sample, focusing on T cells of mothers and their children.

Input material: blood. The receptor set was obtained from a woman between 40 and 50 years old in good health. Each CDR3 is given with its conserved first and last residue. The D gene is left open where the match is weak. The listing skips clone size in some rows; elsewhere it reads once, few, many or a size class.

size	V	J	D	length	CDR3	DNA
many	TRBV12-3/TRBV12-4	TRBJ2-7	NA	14	CASSFARQGGEQYF	TGTGCCAGCAGTTTCGCACGGCAGGGAGGCGAGCAGTACTTC
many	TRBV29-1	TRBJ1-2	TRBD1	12	CSARQGVGGYTF	TGCAGCGCCCGACAGGGAGTGGGAGGCTACACCTTC
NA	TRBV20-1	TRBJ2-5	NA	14	CSARGGQAQETQYF	TGCAGTGCTAGGGGAGGACAGGCCCAAGAGACCCAGTACTTC
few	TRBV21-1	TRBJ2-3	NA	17	CASTSTEGHPPTDTQYF	TGTGCCAGCACCTCGACGGAAGGACACCCCCCCACAGATACGCAGTATTTT
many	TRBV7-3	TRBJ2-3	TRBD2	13	CASERGSTDTQYF	TGTGCCAGCGAGCGGGGAAGCACAGATACGCAGTATTTT
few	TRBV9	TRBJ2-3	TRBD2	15	CASSMVASGGGTQYF	TGTGCCAGCAGCATGGTGGCTAGCGGGGGAGGAACGCAGTATTTT
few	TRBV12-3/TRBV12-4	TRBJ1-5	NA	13	CASSFPPDQPQHF	TGTGCCAGCAGTTTCCCGCCCGATCAGCCCCAGCATTTT
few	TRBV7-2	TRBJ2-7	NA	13	CASSVQGRDEQYF	TGTGCCAGCAGCGTACAGGGCAGGGACGAGCAGTACTTC
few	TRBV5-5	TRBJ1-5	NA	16	CASSTLDSSSNQPQHF	TGTGCCAGCAGCACCCTGGACAGTTCTAGCAATCAGCCCCAGCATTTT
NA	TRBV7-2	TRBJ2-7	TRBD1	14	CASSSPDRGSEQYF	TGTGCCAGCAGCTCCCCGGACAGGGGGAGCGAGCAGTACTTC
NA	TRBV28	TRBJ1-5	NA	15	CASSSVIRGNQPQHF	TGTGCCAGCAGTTCAGTAATCAGGGGCAATCAGCCCCAGCATTTT
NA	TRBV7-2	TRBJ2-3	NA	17	CASSPETGTFGTDTQYF	TGTGCCAGCAGCCCTGAGACGGGGACTTTCGGGACAGATACGCAGTATTTT
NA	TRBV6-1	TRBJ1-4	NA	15	CASSLRGAQNEKLFF	TGTGCCAGCAGTCTCCGCGGGGCTCAAAATGAAAAACTGTTTTTT
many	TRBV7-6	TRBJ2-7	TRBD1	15	CASSQGTAFSYEQYF	TGTGCCAGCAGCCAAGGGACAGCCTTTTCCTACGAGCAGTACTTC
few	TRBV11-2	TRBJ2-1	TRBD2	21	CASSLKNGWDSGGASYNEQFF	TGTGCCAGCAGCTTAAAAAACGGCTGGGATAGCGGGGGGGCCTCCTACAATGAGCAGTTCTTC
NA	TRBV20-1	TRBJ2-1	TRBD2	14	CSALSGGAWNEQFF	TGCAGTGCTCTTAGCGGGGGGGCTTGGAATGAGCAGTTCTTC
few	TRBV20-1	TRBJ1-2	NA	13	CSAPGKGPNGYTF	TGCAGTGCTCCAGGCAAAGGCCCTAATGGCTACACCTTC
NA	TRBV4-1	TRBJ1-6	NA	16	CASSQEGRLDNSPLHF	TGCGCCAGCAGCCAAGAGGGCAGGCTGGATAATTCACCCCTCCACTTT
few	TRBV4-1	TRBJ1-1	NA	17	CASSQEIPLLGATEAFF	TGCGCCAGCAGCCAAGAAATCCCTTTGCTGGGGGCCACTGAAGCTTTCTTT
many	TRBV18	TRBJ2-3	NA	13	CASSPTGKDTQYF	TGTGCCAGCTCACCAACTGGTAAAGATACGCAGTATTTT
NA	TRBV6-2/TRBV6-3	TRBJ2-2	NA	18	CASQTPELRSIYTGELFF	TGTGCCAGCCAAACTCCGGAGTTACGGTCCATTTACACCGGGGAGCTGTTTTTT
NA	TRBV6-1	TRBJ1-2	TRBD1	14	CASSDPTGARGYTF	TGTGCCAGCAGCGACCCGACAGGGGCGAGAGGCTACACCTTC
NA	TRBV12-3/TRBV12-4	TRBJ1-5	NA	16	CASSRVTGYSNQPQHF	TGTGCCAGCAGCCGAGTGACAGGCTATAGCAATCAGCCCCAGCATTTT
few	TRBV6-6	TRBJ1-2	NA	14	CASSPPMNLFSYTF	TGTGCCAGCAGTCCCCCCATGAACCTGTTTAGCTACACCTTC
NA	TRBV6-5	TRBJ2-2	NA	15	CASSRAGQWAGELFF	TGTGCCAGCAGTAGGGCAGGGCAATGGGCAGGGGAGCTGTTTTTT
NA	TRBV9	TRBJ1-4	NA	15	CASSVGHQQNEKLFF	TGTGCCAGCAGCGTAGGGCACCAGCAGAATGAAAAACTGTTTTTT
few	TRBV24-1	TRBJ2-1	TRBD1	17	CATSDLMSGQGIDEQFF	TGTGCCACCAGTGATTTGATGTCCGGACAGGGGATCGATGAGCAGTTCTTC
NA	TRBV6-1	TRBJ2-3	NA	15	CASSGWWPQTGTQYF	TGTGCCAGCAGTGGCTGGTGGCCCCAGACAGGTACGCAGTATTTT
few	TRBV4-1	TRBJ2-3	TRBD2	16	CASRSSGGRSTDTQYF	TGCGCCAGCAGGTCTAGCGGGGGGCGAAGCACAGATACGCAGTATTTT
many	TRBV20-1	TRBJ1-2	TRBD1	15	CSPKGGGQGNYGYTF	TGCAGTCCTAAGGGAGGCGGACAGGGGAACTATGGCTACACCTTC
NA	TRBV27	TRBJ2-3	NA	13	CASSFDRTDTQYF	TGTGCCAGCAGTTTTGACAGGACAGATACGCAGTATTTT